The T cell receptor (beta chain) described here comes from a study of radiotherapy plus CTLA-4 blockade in lung cancer. The V gene's germline CDR1 is SGHVS and CDR2 FQNEAQ. CDR3 length equals 17 residues. The V and J ends lost 2 bases and 4 bases, in that order; junction bases with no gene match: 9. Repertoires were generated with immunoSEQ multiplex PCR, while TCRdb's copy carries only in-frame clones and drops some. The sample yields around 120,000 clones, about four fifths seen once. The V and J genes are TRBV7-8 and TRBJ2-5; 11 bases align to TRBD2. Here the sequenced sample was peripheral blood, taken from a patient treated with radiotherapy plus ipilimumab. The TCR was taken from a human donor with non-small cell lung cancer who had a partial response to radiotherapy plus ipilimumab. In DNA form, the CDR3 reads TGTGCCAGCAGCTTATCCACACTAGCGGGAGCGGGAGAGACCCAGTACTTC. It codes for CASSLSTLAGAGETQYF.